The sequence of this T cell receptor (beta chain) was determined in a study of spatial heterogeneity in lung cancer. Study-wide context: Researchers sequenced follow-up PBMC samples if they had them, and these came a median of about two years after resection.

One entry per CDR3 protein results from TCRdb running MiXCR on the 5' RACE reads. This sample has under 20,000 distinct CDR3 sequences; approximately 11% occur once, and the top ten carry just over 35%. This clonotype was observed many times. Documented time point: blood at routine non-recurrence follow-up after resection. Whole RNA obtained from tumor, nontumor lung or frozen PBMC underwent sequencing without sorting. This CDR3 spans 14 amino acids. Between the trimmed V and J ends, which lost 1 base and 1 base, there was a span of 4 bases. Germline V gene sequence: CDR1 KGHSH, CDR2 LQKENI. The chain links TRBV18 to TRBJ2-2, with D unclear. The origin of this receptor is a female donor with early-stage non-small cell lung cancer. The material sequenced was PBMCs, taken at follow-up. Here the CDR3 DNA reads TGTGCCAGCTCACCACAATGGAACACCGGGGAGCTGTTTTTT. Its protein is CASSPQWNTGELFF.